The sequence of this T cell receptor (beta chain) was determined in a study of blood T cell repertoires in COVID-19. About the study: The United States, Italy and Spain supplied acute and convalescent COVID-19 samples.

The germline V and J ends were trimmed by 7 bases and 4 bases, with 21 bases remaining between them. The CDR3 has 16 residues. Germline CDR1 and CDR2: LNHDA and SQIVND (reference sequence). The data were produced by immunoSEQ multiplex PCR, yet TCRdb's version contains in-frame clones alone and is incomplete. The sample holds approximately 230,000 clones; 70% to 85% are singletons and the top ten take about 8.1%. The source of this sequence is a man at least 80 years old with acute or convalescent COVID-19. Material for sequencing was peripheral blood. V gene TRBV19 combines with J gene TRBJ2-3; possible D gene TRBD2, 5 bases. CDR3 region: CASKPGRGDSPDTQYF. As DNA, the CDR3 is TGTGCCAGTAAACCCGGACGGGGTGATAGCCCAGATACGCAGTATTTT.